This T cell receptor beta chain was found in a study of shared clonotypes between healthy human individuals. Study-wide findings and caveats: In a few donors, around 5% of naive CD4 clonotypes appeared in common.

Here immunoSEQ multiplex PCR was the method, and the copy in TCRdb shows in-frame clones only, minus some. The sample gives roughly 2 million clones, roughly 96% of which show up once; 0.13% is in the top ten. All participating donors were Caucasian adults from Nashville, Tennessee. About this clone itself: Its matching antigen is unknown.

Trimming removed 0 bases from V and 0 bases from J, with 7 bases in between. This CDR3 comprises 15 residues. Germline CDR1 and CDR2: MRHNA and SNTAGT. This chain joins TRBV6-4 and TRBJ2-3; D not certain. What was sequenced was naive CD4+ T cells sorted from blood. Subset given: CD45RA+ positively selected. The source of this sequence is a man younger than 30 in good health. In DNA, the CDR3 is TGTGCCAGCAGTGACTCGGACCGTAGCACAGATACGCAGTATTTT. Translated: CASSDSDRSTDTQYF.